This T cell receptor (beta chain) was retrieved from a study of T cell repertoires in cytomegalovirus infection. In TCRdb, the reads were re-called with MiXCR into one record per CDR3 protein. The sample holds fewer than 300,000 distinct CDR3 sequences; about 23% are singletons and the top ten take more than 11%. This sequence was found in a human donor in good health (CMV status not recorded). Some clones in this sample may be carry-over from other donors' samples. Sequencing used PBMCs.

The CDR3 loop is CASSLAERGGDETQYF. The CDR3 nucleotides are TGTGCCAGCAGCTTAGCCGAGCGGGGGGGCGATGAGACCCAGTACTTC. The chain couples TRBV11-2 to TRBJ2-5; 10 bases fit TRBD2. This CDR3 is built from 16 residues. The trim removed 1 base at V and 5 bases at J, leaving 7 bases unmatched. Germline CDR1 SGHAT, CDR2 FQNNGV.